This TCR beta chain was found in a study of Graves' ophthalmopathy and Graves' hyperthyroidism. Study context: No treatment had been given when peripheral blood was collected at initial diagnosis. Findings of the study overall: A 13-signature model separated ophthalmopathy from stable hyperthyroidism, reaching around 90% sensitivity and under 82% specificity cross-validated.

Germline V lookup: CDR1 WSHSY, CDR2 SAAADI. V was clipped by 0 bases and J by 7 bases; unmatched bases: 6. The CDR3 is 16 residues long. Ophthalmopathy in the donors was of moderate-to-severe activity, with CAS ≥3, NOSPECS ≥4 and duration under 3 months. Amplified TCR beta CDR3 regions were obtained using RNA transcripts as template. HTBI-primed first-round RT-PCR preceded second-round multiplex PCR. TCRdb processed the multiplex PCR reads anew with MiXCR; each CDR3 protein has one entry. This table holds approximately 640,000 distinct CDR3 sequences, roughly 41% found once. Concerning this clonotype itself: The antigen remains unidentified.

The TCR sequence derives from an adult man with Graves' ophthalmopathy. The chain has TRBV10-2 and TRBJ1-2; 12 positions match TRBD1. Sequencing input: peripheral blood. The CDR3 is CASSESVWDRGLGYTF. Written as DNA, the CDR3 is TGCGCCAGCAGTGAGTCAGTTTGGGACAGGGGGCTTGGCTACACCTTC.